These T cell receptor beta chains were read from a single sample in a study of CD8+CD57+ T cells in acquired aplastic anemia. TCRdb redid the calling of the reads with MiXCR, one entry per CDR3 protein. The sample records around 51,000 distinct CDR3 sequences, approximately 78% being singletons. The material sequenced was sorted CD4+, CD8+, or CD8+CD57+ T cells (not recorded which) from PBMCs. The receptors were sampled from a human donor in good health, serving as a control. Each CDR3 is given with its conserved first and last residue. The order of the fields is CDR3 DNA, CDR3 protein, clone size, J gene, D gene, V gene. The D gene is left open where the match is weak. The size of a clone is reported for some rows only, either as once, few or many, or as a class for expanded clones.

DNA: TGCAGCGTTGATAGGGTTAACTCTAACTATGGCTACACCTTC; CDR3: CSVDRVNSNYGYTF; size: -; J: TRBJ1-2; D: -; V: TRBV29-1
DNA: TGTGCCAGCAGTGTTAGACAGGGGAGAGCTTTCTTT; CDR3: CASSVRQGRAFF; size: once; J: TRBJ1-1; D: TRBD1; V: TRBV2
DNA: TGTGCCAGTAGTATAGTGCTAGCGGGAACCGGCGAGACCCAGTACTTC; CDR3: CASSIVLAGTGETQYF; size: -; J: TRBJ2-5; D: TRBD2; V: TRBV19
DNA: TGTGCCGTCAGTGGGGACCGGAGCTCCTACGAGCAGTACTTC; CDR3: CAVSGDRSSYEQYF; size: -; J: TRBJ2-7; D: -; V: TRBV10-3
DNA: TGTGCCATCAGGGACGGTAACTACGGCTACACCTTC; CDR3: CAIRDGNYGYTF; size: -; J: TRBJ1-2; D: -; V: TRBV10-3
DNA: TGTGCCAGCAGCTGGACTAGCGGGGGGACTTCCTACAATGAGCAGTTCTTC; CDR3: CASSWTSGGTSYNEQFF; size: -; J: TRBJ2-1; D: TRBD2; V: TRBV11-2
DNA: TGTGCCAGCAGCTCCGGGACAGGGGTATACGAGCAGTACTTC; CDR3: CASSSGTGVYEQYF; size: -; J: TRBJ2-7; D: TRBD1; V: TRBV11-2
DNA: TGTGCCAGCAGTTACTCAGGGACAGGGACCTACGAGCAGTACTTC; CDR3: CASSYSGTGTYEQYF; size: many; J: TRBJ2-7; D: TRBD1; V: TRBV6-5
DNA: TGTGCCATGGCAGGGGGGACCGGGGAGCTGTTTTTT; CDR3: CAMAGGTGELFF; size: -; J: TRBJ2-2; D: -; V: TRBV10-3
DNA: TGTGCCATCAGTGAGTCAGGGCTTGGTGGCTACACCTTC; CDR3: CAISESGLGGYTF; size: -; J: TRBJ1-2; D: -; V: TRBV10-3
DNA: TGCAGTGGAGGGACAGGGGGCAACGAGCAGTACTTC; CDR3: CSGGTGGNEQYF; size: -; J: TRBJ2-7; D: TRBD1; V: TRBV20-1
DNA: TGTGCCATCAGTGAGGGCAGGACCTACGAGCAGTACTTC; CDR3: CAISEGRTYEQYF; size: -; J: TRBJ2-7; D: -; V: TRBV10-3
DNA: TGCAGCGTGACCGGGGACGCAGATACGCAGTATTTT; CDR3: CSVTGDADTQYF; size: -; J: TRBJ2-3; D: -; V: TRBV29-1
DNA: TGCAGTGCTAGAGATCTGAAGGGGTTTTCACCCCTCCACTTT; CDR3: CSARDLKGFSPLHF; size: -; J: TRBJ1-6; D: -; V: TRBV20-1
DNA: TGTGCCACCAGCAGAGCAGGGGGCGAATATCAGCCCCAGCATTTT; CDR3: CATSRAGGEYQPQHF; size: -; J: TRBJ1-5; D: TRBD1; V: TRBV15
DNA: TGTGCCATCAGTGAGCTTTCGACAGACTATAATTCACCCCTCCACTTT; CDR3: CAISELSTDYNSPLHF; size: -; J: TRBJ1-6; D: -; V: TRBV10-3